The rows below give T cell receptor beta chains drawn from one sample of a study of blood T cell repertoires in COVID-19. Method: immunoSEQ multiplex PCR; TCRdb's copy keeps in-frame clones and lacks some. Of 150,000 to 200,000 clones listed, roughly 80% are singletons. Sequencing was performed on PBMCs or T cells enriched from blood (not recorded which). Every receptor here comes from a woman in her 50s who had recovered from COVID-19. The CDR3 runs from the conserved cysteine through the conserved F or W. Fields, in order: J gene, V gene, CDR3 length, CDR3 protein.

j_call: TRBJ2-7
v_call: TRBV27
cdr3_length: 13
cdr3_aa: CASSLGASYEQYF

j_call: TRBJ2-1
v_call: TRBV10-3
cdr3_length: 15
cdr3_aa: CAIKGSGSSYNEQFF

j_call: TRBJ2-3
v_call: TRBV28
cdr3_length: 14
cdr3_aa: CASKGDRGTDTQYF

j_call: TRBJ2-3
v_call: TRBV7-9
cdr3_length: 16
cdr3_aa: CASSPQWREATDTQYF

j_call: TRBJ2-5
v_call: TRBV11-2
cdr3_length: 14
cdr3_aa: CASSLQGAQETQYF

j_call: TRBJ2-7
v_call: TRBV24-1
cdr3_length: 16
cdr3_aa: CATSDLGSDWGREQYF

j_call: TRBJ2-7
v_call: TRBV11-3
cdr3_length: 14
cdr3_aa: CASLLKGDTYEQYF

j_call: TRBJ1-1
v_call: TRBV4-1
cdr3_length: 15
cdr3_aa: CASSQVLIVNTEAFF

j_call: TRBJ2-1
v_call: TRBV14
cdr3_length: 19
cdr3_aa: CASSQEPTKERGSYNEQFF

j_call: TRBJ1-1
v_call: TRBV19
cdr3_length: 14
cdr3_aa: CASSISRGQVEAFF

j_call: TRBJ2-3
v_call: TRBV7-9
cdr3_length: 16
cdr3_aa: CASSSLVGGWSDTQYF

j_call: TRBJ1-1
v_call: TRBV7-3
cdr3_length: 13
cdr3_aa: CASSLSGTGEAFF

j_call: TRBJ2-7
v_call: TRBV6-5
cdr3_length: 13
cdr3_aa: CASSSGTSYEQYF

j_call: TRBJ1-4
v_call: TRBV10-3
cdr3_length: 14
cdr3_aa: CAISESTANEKLFF

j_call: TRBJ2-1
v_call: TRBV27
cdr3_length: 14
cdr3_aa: CASSLGTIHNEQFF

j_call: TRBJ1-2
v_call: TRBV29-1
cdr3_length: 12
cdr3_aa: CSVDSWNYGYTF

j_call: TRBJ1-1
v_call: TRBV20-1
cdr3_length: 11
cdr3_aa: CSATGVTEAFF

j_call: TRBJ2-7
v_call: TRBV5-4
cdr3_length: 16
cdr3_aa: CASSTRTSGVTYEQYF

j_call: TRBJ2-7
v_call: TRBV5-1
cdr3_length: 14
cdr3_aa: CASSTGQYSYEQYF

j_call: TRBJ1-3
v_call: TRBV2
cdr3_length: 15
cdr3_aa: CASREDRGLGNTIYF

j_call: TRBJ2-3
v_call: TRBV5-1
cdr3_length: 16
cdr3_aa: CASSLAAWGPTDTQYF

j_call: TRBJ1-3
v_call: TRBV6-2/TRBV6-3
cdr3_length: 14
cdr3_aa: CASSRDKGGNTIYF

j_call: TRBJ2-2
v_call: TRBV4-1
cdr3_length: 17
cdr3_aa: CASSLRGLAGGTGELFF

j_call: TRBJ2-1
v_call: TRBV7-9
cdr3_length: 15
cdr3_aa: CASSLGEREGAEQFF

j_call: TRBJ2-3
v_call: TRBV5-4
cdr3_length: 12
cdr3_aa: CASSLPADTQYF

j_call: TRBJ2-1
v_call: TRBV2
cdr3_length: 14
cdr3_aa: CASRGTSSYNEQFF

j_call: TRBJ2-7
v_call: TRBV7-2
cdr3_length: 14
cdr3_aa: CASSLAGLSYEQYF

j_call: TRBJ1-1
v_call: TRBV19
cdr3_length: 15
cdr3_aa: CASIQTGGVGSEAFF

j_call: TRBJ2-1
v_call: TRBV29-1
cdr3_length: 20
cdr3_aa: CSVLGPGTSGREGRMGEQFF

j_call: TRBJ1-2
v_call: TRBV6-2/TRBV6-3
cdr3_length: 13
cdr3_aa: CASSSQGNYGYTF

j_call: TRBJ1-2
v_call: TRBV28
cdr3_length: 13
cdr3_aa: CASSAGTGYGYTF

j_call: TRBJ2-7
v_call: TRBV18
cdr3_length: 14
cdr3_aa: CASSPQRDLYEQYF

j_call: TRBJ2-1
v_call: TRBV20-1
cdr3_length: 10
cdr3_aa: CSAKGNEQFF

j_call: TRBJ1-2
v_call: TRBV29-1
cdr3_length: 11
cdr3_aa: CSVTGTPGYTF

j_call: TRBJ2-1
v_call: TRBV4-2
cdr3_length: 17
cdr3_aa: CASSQDGGGRSSNEQFF

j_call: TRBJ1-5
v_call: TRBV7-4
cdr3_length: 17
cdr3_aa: CASSPEGTGDSNQPQHF

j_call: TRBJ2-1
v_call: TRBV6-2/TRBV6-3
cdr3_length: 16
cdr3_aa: CASSRPLAGWSNEQFF

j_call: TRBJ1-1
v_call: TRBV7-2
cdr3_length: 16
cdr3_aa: CASSLVGRSVDTEAFF

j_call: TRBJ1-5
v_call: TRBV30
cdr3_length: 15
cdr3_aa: CAWSVQGGGNQPQHF

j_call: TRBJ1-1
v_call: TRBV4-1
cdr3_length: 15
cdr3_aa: CASSQGRQRNTEAFF

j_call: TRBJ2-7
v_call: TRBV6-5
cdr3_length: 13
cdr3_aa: CASEPPGNYEQYF

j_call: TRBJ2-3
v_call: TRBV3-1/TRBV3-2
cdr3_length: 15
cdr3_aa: CASSQMTSGGDTQYF

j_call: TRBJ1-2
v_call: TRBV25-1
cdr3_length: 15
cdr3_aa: CASSESRTPSRGYTF

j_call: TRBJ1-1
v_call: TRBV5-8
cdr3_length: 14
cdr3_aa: CASSWGTGSTEAFF

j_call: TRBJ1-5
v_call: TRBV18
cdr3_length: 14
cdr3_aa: CASSPGQNNQPQHF

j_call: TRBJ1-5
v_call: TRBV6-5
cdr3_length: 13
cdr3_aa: CASTNRVYQPQHF

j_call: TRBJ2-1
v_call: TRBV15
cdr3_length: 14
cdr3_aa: CATRDGTTYNEQFF

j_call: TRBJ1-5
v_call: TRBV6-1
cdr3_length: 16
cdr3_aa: CASSGAGSFSNQPQHF

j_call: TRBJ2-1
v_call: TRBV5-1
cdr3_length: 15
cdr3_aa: CASSLVASGYNEQFF

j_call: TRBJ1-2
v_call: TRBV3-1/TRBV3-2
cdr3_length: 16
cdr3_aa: CASSPGDSRMDYGYTF